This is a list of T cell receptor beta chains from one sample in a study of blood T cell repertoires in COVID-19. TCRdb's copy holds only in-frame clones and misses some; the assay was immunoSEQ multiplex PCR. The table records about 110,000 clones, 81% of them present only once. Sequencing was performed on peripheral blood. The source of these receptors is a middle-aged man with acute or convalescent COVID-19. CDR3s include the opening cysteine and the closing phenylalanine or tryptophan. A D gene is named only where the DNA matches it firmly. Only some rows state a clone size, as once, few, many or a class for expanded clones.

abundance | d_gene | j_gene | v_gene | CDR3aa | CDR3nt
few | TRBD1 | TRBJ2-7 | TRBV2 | CASSEVLMGTGKDEQYF | TGTGCCAGCAGTGAAGTTTTAATGGGGACAGGGAAGGACGAGCAGTACTTC
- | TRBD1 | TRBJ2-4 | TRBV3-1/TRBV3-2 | CASSQDGTGLSKNIQYF | TGTGCCAGCAGCCAAGACGGGACAGGGCTTTCCAAAAACATTCAGTACTTC
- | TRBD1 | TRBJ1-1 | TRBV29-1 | CSVGDSEAFF | TGCAGCGTTGGGGACAGTGAAGCTTTCTTT
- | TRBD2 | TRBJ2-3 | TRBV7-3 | CASVPDGGGSTTDTQYF | TGTGCCAGCGTACCAGACGGCGGGGGGTCGACCACAGATACGCAGTATTTT
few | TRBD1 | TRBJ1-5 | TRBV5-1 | CASSRGTGGNQPQHF | TGCGCCAGCAGCCGCGGTACAGGGGGGAATCAGCCCCAGCATTTT
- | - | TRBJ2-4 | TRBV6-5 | CASSYSDRLAKNIQYF | TGTGCCAGCAGTTACTCAGACAGATTAGCCAAAAACATTCAGTACTTC
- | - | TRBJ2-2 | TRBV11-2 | CASSLSVPGELFF | TGTGCCAGCAGCTTATCGGTCCCCGGGGAGCTGTTTTTT
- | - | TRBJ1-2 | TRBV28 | CASSFLIRRQSYGYTF | TGTGCCAGCAGTTTCCTCATTCGCAGGCAAAGTTATGGCTACACCTTC
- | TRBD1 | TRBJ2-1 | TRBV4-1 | CASSHGDRDYNEQFF | TGCGCCAGCAGCCATGGGGACAGGGATTACAATGAGCAGTTCTTC
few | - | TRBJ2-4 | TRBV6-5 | CASSTSGAKNIQYF | TGTGCCAGCAGCACTAGTGGAGCCAAAAACATTCAGTACTTC
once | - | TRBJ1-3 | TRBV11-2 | CASSLVSGTLTGNTIYF | TGTGCCAGCAGCTTAGTCTCTGGGACACTCACTGGAAACACCATATATTTT
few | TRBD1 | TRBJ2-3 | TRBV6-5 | CASTSGTGVADTQYF | TGTGCCAGCACGTCCGGGACAGGTGTGGCAGATACGCAGTATTTT
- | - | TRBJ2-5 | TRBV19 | CASSNLASSETQYF | TGTGCCAGTAGTAATCTGGCTAGCTCGGAGACCCAGTACTTC
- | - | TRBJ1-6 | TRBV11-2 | CASSLQTGYNSPLHF | TGTGCCAGCAGCTTACAAACAGGCTATAATTCACCCCTCCACTTT
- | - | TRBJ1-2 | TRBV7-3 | CASTPGRANYGYTF | TGTGCCAGCACCCCCGGCAGGGCAAACTATGGCTACACCTTC
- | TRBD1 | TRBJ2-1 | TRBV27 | CASSRSGGVYNEQFF | TGTGCCAGCAGCCGATCAGGGGGAGTTTACAATGAGCAGTTCTTC
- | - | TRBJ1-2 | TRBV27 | CASSNYLPSGTRPINYGYTF | TGTGCCAGCAGTAATTACCTACCATCCGGGACACGGCCCATCAACTATGGCTACACCTTC